This T cell receptor (beta chain) was recovered during a study of CD8 T cells in ankylosing spondylitis. Findings and limits, study-wide: Reports of some motif variants in reactive arthritis synovial fluid and blood predate this one. The authors found the disease-linked clones to be CD8+ and relatively rare in peripheral blood. Matched ankylosing spondylitis synovial fluid reportedly contained a significantly enriched population of disease-linked clones. Typical of ankylosing spondylitis blood, it appeared, was a TCR beta motif of fewer than 10 highly homologous variants.

Germline assignment: CDR1 SEHNR and CDR2 FQNEAQ (reference sequence). The CDR3 extends over 13 amino acids. V dropped 4 bases and J dropped 5; count of bases not matched to a gene: 5. With regard to this clonotype: Its antigen is still unknown.

Generation of TCR beta libraries employed quantitative 5'-RACE incorporating molecular barcodes. From the 5' RACE reads, TCRdb called clonotypes with MiXCR, one entry per CDR3 protein. In the table there are around 140,000 distinct CDR3 sequences, about a sixth of which are singletons. The chain is built from TRBV7-9 and TRBJ2-7; 7 bases agree with TRBD2. Sequenced material: blood, either unsorted or a sorted T cell fraction (not recorded which). The origin of this receptor is a male donor with ankylosing spondylitis. The CDR3 spells CASSSTRGDEQYF. In DNA form, the CDR3 reads TGTGCCAGCAGCTCCACCCGGGGGGACGAGCAGTACTTC.